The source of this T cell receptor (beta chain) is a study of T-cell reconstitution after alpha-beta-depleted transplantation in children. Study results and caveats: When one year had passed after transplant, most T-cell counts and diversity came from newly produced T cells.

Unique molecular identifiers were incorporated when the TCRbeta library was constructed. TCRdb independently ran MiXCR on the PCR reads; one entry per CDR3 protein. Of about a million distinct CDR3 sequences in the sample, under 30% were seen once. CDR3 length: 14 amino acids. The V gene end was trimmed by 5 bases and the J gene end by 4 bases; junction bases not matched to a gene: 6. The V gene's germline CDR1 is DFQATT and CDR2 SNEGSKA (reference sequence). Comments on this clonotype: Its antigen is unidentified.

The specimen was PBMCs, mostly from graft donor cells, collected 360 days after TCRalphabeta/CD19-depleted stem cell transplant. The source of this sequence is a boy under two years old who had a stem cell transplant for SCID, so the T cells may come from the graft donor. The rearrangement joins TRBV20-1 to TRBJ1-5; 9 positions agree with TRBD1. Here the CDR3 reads CSAPGTGFNQPQHF. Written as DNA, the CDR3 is TGCAGTGCTCCCGGGACAGGGTTTAATCAGCCCCAGCATTTT.